This T cell receptor (beta chain) came from a study of cytomegalovirus exposure and HLA in healthy donors listed by TCRdb under 2017. Study-wide context: An earlier analysis of several hundred of the donors reported approximately 300 Gb of sequence data and some 120 million unique TCR beta sequences from roughly 180 million T cells. The study combined high-throughput TCR immunosequencing, statistical association of individual TCRs with disease status, and machine learning to predict cytomegalovirus infection status. A handful of DR-DQ haplotypes were handled as single units for association and clustering because linkage in the cohort was strong. The study profiled the T cell repertoires of about 720 subjects by immunosequencing and related them to cytomegalovirus serostatus. Every repertoire in the discovery cohort had been generated on one and the same sequencing platform. On average, roughly 240,000 unique TCR beta nucleotide sequences were sequenced per donor among about 400 genotyped donors of the cohort, with around 19% of those sequences being non-productive. The genetic ancestry cluster associated with self-reported Caucasian donors included 81% of the 350 to 500 genotyped donors. Typing coverage differed by locus: A, B, C, DRB1 and DQB1 were typed in roughly 629-640 donors, DQA1 in about 500, DPA1 in 606, and DPB1 in about 450. To decide whether each TCR beta V gene segment behaved as functional or pseudogenic, an earlier analysis of 587 of the donors relied on high-throughput TCR beta sequencing. HLA typing included class I and class II loci at four-digit resolution. Roughly 320 gigabases of sequencing data and 70 million to 95 million unique TCR sequences made up an early release that covered over 550 HLA-typed donors. The study aimed to test whether signatures of past pathogen exposure could be identified by cataloging public T cell receptors. Alongside the repertoire data, information on donor age, sex, ethnicity and CMV serostatus was compiled. Rather than drawing on any new phenotypic data, the later analysis identified candidate immune exposures from TCR beta sequences and the way those sequences occurred across donors. Along with the roughly 670-subject first cohort, a separate validation cohort of roughly 110 different subjects was used. A later genetic analysis used genome-wide SNP genotypes for about three fifths of the 666 donors, treating that subset as a discovery cohort. A later analysis re-examined previously published TCR beta repertoires from more than 550 donors and added high-resolution HLA genotyping to investigate patterns of TCR occurrence. Findings and caveats that apply to the study as a whole: A later genetic analysis reported fewer N-insertions in productive TCRs among donors in an Asian-associated ancestry cluster than the roughly 700-donor mean. Immune exposure information for the cohort was limited to CMV serostatus. When HLA alleles, especially DR and DQ, strongly co-occurred, attributing TCR associations to individual alleles was difficult. Specific HLA alleles were associated with some 15,000 TCR beta sequences at a false discovery rate of 0.05 in a later analysis. The sequencing pipeline was judged likely to have produced a cluster of highly shared sequence variants as a technical artifact. The study gave a list of 150 to 200 TCR beta chains associated with cytomegalovirus. Because counts were too low, 15 to 20 rarely observed V segments, including chromosome 9 orphons, were excluded from the earlier analysis of around 640 of the donors. Because some donors lacked HLA typing at each locus, the association tests relied only on the typed subset. Roughly uniform sequencing depth across donors was assumed in presence/absence analyses, although this assumption may not hold. The 87-base-pair reads could not distinguish some IMGT-functional V segments, including TRBV6-2 and TRBV6-3, so those segments were excluded. An association between a missense DCLRE1C variant and V-gene and J-gene trimming of TCR beta chains was found in a later genetic analysis and replicated in an independent cohort. This cohort had only TCR beta chains sequenced, and the lack of alpha or paired-chain data limited which features could be detected. In an earlier analysis of under 600 of the donors, most TCR beta V segments were observed in productive rearrangements about 87% or about 30% of the time, broadly matching IMGT annotations. Three of the identified cytomegalovirus-associated TCR beta chains were confirmed in vitro to be specific for cytomegalovirus antigens. In both the original and validation cohorts, the classifier was reported to diagnose cytomegalovirus status with high specificity and sensitivity. A further reported finding was that TCR beta sequences accurately predicted the HLA-A and HLA-B alleles for most subjects in the first cohort. The authors suggested that the approach could potentially be generalized to other disease states and immunological phenotypes. Several of the top co-occurrence clusters appeared to be linked to parvovirus B19, influenza, CMV and Epstein-Barr virus, according to a later analysis. While some public TCRs were present in many individuals, most TCR sequences turned up only very rarely across donors. In a later analysis, the rate of TCR association differed among HLA loci, with DRB1 alleles having the most associated TCRs and HLA-C alleles having the fewest. Correlated functional status among segregating V segments might be attributable to linkage disequilibrium, but an unknown experimental factor could not be ruled out. In a later analysis, most CMV-associated TCR beta chains were found to appear HLA-restricted, with HLA associations seemingly driven largely by CMV exposure. In a later analysis, HLA-associated TCR beta chains showed more clonal expansion and lower generation probabilities than non-associated chains that were equally common.

Receptor amplification or capture employed the immunoSEQ multiplex PCR assay. The multiplex PCR relied on a mix of 60 forward primers for TCR Vbeta segments and 13 reverse primers for TCR Jbeta segments. The CDR3 region of rearranged TCR beta genes was amplified from genomic DNA by a multiplex PCR assay. On the Illumina HiSeq System, the amplified TCR beta libraries were sequenced as 87-base-pair reads. The original pipeline was this. A later analysis tallied 75 million to 95 million unique TCR beta chains across the 666 repertoires, and roughly 11 million of those chains were shared by two or more donors. Raw reads were error-corrected and collapsed into unique sequences with a nearest-neighbor algorithm that merged closely related sequences to remove PCR and sequencing errors. V, D and J gene segments were assigned by aligning CDR3 sequences to IMGT reference sequences. Each retained sequence needed at least a six-nucleotide match to both a V gene segment and a J gene segment. Rearrangements were called productive when the CDR3 lacked stop codons and stayed in frame with V and J; all others were non-productive. CDR3 was defined by IMGT convention, running from the second conserved V-encoded cysteine to the conserved J-encoded phenylalanine. The earlier analysis of 550 to 650 of the donors excluded any sequence lacking an unambiguous match to a single V gene segment. An earlier analysis of a few hundred of the donors classified V segments as functional when productive rearrangements were above 56.7% and as segregating when the standard deviation between donors was above 5%. A statistical classification framework was built to diagnose cytomegalovirus status from the catalog of TCR beta chain sequences. In a later analysis, TCR nucleotide sequences were compared against IMGT/GENE-DB human TR gene sequences so that V and J genes could be assigned. A later analysis assigned CDR3 sequences and most-parsimonious VDJ recombination scenarios with the TCRdist pipeline. In a later analysis, every TCR beta chain was defined by the combination of its CDR3 amino acid sequence and its V-gene family, and reads without a unique V-gene family were dropped. In a later analysis, 550 to 650 highly shared, low-generation-probability nucleotide sequences were removed to address suspected cross-contamination and a sequencing artifact. In a later analysis, a clonal expansion index was calculated for each public chain from normalized within-repertoire ranks of inferred template counts. In a later analysis, generation probabilities were computed with a VDJ recombination model fitted to out-of-frame rearrangements, and the resulting probabilities were checked against IGoR. Hypergeometric tests were used in a later analysis to score TCR-TCR, TCR-HLA and TCR-CMV co-occurrence, with a repertoire-size bias correction applied to the TCR pairs. A later analysis estimated false discovery rates by permuting HLA or CMV assignments 20 times. In a later analysis, co-occurring TCRs were grouped using DBSCAN, and TCRdist sequence similarity was added for clustering within HLA-allele-positive subsets. For co-occurrence clustering, repertoires with fewer than 30,000 or more than 120,000 public chains were excluded, along with roughly 5 repertoires with anomalous nucleotide sharing. TCRdb's version of the immuneACCESS table is confined to in-frame rearrangements and falls short of the full clone set. An unresolved V gene accounts for under half of the shortfall where checked; the remainder is of unknown origin. V, J and clone size are those of that table, while D and trimming were read from the DNA. The sample has roughly 190,000 clones on record, more than 75% of them singletons. The top ten hold 3.4% of the sample.

Measured from the cysteine to the phenylalanine, the CDR3 is 16 residues long. Left in the record is the CDR3 DNA by itself, 48 bases read in frame from the first base. The V and J ends are trimmed by 2 bases and 0 bases, leaving 11 bases between them. Reading the germline V gene (reference sequence) gives CDR1 MNHEY and CDR2 SMNVEV. Regarding this clone: The specificity of this receptor is unknown. No per-base quality is available; no much larger clone lies one base away.

The cohort was made up of 650 to 700 healthy bone marrow donors. All cohort members were sampled while nominally healthy, although unrecorded immune exposures were likely present. The donor was CMV seropositive and belonged to the group of 250 to 300 seropositive cohort members. A peripheral blood sample was provided by each donor, and peripheral blood mononuclear cells were used for TCR beta sequencing. The Qiagen DNeasy Blood Extraction Kit was used to extract genomic DNA from the blood cell samples. The source material was PBMCs. The chain employs TRBV27 and TRBJ2-1; the D gene is possibly TRBD2, with 6 bases matching. The TCR sequence derives from a man in his forties in good health and CMV-seropositive. In nucleotides, the sequence is TGTGCCAGCAGTTTAGTTGCGACTAGCTCCTACAATGAGCAGTTCTTC. Its protein reads: CASSLVATSSYNEQFF.